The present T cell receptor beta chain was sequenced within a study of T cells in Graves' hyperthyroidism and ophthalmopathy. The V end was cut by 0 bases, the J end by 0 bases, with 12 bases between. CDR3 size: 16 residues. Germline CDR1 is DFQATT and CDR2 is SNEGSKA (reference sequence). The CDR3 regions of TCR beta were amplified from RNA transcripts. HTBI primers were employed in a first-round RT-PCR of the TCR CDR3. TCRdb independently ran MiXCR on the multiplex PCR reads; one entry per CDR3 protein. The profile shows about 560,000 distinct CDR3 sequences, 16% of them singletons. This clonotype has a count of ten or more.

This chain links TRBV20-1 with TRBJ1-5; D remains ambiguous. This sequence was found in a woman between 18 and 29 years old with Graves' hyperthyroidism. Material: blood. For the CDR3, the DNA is TGCAGTGCTAGAGATTTCGGGGTCGGTAGCAATCAGCCCCAGCATTTT. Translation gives CSARDFGVGSNQPQHF.